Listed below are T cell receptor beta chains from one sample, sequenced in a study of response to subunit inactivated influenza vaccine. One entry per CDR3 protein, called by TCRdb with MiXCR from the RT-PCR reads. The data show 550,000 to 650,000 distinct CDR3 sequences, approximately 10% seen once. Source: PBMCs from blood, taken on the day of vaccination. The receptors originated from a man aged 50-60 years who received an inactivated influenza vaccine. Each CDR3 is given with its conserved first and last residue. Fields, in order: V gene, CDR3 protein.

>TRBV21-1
CASSPNDSFSPAREDTQYF
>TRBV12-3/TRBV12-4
CASSLGQQTYEQYF
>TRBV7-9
CASSLDGTGRTDTQYF
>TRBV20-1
CSARGGGVNYGYTF
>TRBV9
CASSVGIAGVYNEQFF
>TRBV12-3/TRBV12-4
CASSLDGGGYNEQFF
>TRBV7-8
CASSLKAGGSTDTQYF
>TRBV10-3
CAISGYRNYQETQYF
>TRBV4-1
CASSQERGENEQFF
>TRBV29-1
CSAGTSGMVEQFF
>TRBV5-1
CASSSDGELFF
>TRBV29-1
CSVVPGQGGNEQFF
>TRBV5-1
CASSSEREGPFYTDTQYF
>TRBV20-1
CSARISYGGARETQYF
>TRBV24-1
CATSVRAGELFF
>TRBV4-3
CASSGGAGAGELFF
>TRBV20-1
CSARGVQGFETQYF
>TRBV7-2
CASSYSVLETQYF
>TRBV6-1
CASGVTSGGVQFF
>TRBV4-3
CASSQESISLSYNEQFF
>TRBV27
CASSLGLGPSSYEQYF
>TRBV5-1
CASSTGHNTGELFF
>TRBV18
CASSYGYFDRTHEQFF
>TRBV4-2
CASSQDIWREGSEQFF
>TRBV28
CASSFADTQYF
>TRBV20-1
CSARDWMDRNYNEQFF
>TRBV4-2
CASSQDLAFTGELFF
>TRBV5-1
CASSWQGGQETQYF